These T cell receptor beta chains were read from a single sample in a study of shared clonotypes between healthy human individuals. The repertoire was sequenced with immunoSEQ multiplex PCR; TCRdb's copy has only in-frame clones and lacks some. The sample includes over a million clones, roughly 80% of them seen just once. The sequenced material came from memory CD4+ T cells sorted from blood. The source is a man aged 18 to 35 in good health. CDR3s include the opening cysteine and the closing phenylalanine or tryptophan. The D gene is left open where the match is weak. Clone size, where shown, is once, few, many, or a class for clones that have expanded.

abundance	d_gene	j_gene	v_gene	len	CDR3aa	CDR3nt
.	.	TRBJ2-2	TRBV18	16	CASSPPGRFYTGELFF	TGTGCCAGCTCACCGCCTGGAAGGTTTTACACCGGGGAGCTGTTTTTT
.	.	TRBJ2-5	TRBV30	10	CAWGWETQYF	TGTGCCTGGGGGTGGGAGACCCAGTACTTC
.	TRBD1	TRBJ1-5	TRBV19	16	CASTVTGGVSNQPQHF	TGTGCCAGTACCGTGACAGGGGGCGTGAGCAATCAGCCCCAGCATTTT
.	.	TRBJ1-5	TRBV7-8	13	CASTSGLGQPQHF	TGTGCCTCCACCTCGGGTTTAGGTCAGCCCCAGCATTTT
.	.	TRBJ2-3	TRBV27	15	CASSLGGGGTDTQYF	TGTGCCAGCAGTTTAGGCGGAGGGGGGACAGATACGCAGTATTTT
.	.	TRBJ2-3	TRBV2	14	CASSGVHGEDTQYF	TGTGCCAGCAGTGGGGTACACGGAGAAGATACGCAGTATTTT
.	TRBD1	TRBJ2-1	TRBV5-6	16	CASSRYPGQGHNEQFF	TGTGCCAGCAGCCGGTACCCGGGACAGGGCCACAATGAGCAGTTCTTC
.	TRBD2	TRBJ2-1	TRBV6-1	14	CASGLAGPWNEQFF	TGTGCCAGTGGACTAGCGGGCCCCTGGAATGAGCAGTTCTTC
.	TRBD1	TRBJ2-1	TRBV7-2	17	CASSLVQPGQGYNEQFF	TGTGCCAGCAGCTTAGTCCAACCGGGACAGGGGTACAATGAGCAGTTCTTC
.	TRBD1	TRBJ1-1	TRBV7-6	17	CASSQGPGTGLNTEAFF	TGTGCCAGCAGCCAGGGGCCCGGGACAGGTTTGAACACTGAAGCTTTCTTT
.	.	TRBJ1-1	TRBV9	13	CASSPGVGAEAFF	TGTGCCAGCAGCCCAGGAGTGGGCGCTGAAGCTTTCTTT
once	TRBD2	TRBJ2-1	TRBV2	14	CAIPGAGGGNEQFF	TGTGCCATCCCTGGCGCGGGAGGGGGCAATGAGCAGTTCTTC
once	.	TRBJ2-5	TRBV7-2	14	CASSLEGPGWTQYF	TGTGCCAGCAGCTTAGAGGGGCCCGGATGGACCCAGTACTTC
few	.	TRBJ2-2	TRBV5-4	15	CASSLLVGNTGELFF	TGTGCCAGCAGCTTGTTGGTGGGAAACACCGGGGAGCTGTTTTTT
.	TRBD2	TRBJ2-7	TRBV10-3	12	CAVTSGAGEQYF	TGTGCCGTGACTAGCGGGGCTGGCGAGCAGTACTTC
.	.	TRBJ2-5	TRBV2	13	CASKSDSQETQYF	TGTGCCAGCAAATCGGACAGCCAAGAGACCCAGTACTTC
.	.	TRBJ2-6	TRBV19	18	CASSTTGLKPSGANVLTF	TGTGCCAGTAGTACTACGGGACTGAAGCCCTCTGGGGCCAACGTCCTGACTTTC
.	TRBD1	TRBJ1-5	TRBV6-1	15	CASRTTGGPNQPQHF	TGTGCCAGCAGAACCACAGGGGGTCCTAATCAGCCCCAGCATTTT
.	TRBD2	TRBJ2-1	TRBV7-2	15	CASSWVIGTSGRAFF	TGTGCCAGCAGCTGGGTGATCGGGACTAGCGGGAGGGCTTTCTTC
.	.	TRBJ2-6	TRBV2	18	CASSEPTRQLSGANVLTF	TGTGCCAGCAGTGAACCGACCCGACAGCTCTCTGGGGCCAACGTCCTGACTTTC
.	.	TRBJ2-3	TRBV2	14	CASSVVGFTDTQYF	TGTGCCAGCAGCGTCGTTGGGTTCACAGATACGCAGTATTTT
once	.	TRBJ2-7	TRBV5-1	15	CASSFTPRGELEQYF	TGCGCCAGCAGCTTTACCCCGAGGGGCGAGCTCGAGCAGTACTTC
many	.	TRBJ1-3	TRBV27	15	CASSRDRSSGNTIYF	TGTGCCAGCAGTCGCGACAGGAGCTCTGGAAACACCATATATTTT
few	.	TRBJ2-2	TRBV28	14	CATIQGGGTGELFF	TGTGCCACTATACAGGGTGGTGGCACCGGGGAGCTGTTTTTT
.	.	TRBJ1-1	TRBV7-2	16	CASSLVAGVHNTEAFF	TGTGCCAGCAGCTTAGTGGCAGGGGTACACAACACTGAAGCTTTCTTT